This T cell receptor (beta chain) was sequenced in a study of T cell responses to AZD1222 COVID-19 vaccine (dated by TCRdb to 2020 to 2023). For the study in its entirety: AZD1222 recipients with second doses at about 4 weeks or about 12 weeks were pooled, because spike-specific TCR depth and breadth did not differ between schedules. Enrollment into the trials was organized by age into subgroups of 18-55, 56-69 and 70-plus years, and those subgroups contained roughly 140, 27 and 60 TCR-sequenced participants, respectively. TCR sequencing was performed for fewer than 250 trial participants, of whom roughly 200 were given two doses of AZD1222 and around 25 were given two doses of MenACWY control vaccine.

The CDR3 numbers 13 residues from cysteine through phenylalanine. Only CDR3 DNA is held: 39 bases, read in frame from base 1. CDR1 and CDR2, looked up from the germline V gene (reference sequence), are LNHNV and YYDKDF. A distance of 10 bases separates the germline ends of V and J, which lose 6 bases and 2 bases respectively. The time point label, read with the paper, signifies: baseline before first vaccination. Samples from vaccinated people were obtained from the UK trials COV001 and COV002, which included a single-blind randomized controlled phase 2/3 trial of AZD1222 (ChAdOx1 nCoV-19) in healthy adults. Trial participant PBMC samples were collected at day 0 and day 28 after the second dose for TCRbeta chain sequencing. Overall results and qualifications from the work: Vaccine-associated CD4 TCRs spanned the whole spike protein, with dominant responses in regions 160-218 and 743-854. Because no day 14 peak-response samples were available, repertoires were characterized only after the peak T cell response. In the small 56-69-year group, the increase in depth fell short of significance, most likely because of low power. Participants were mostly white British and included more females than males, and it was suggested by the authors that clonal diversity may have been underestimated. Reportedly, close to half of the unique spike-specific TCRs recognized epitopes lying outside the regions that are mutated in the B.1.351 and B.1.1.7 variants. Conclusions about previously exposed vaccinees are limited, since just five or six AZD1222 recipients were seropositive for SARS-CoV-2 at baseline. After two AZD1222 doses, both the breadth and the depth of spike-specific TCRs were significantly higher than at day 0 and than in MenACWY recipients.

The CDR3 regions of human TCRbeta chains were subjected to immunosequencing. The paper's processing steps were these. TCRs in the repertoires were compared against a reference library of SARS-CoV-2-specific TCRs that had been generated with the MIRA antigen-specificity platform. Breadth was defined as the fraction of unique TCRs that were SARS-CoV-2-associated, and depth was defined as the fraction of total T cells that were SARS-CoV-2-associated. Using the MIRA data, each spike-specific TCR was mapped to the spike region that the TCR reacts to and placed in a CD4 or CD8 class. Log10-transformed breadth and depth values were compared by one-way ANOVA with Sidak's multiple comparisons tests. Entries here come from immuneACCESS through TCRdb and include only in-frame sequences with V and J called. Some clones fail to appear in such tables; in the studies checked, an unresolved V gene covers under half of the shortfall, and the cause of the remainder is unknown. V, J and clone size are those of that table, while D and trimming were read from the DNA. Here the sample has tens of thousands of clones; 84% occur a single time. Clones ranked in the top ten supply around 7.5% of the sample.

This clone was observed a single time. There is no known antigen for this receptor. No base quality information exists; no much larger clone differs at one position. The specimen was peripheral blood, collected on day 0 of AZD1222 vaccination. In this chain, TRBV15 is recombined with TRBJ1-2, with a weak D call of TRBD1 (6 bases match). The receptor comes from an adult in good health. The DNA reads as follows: TGTGCCACCAGGTATAGGGGGAACTATGGCTACACCTTC. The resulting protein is CATRYRGNYGYTF.